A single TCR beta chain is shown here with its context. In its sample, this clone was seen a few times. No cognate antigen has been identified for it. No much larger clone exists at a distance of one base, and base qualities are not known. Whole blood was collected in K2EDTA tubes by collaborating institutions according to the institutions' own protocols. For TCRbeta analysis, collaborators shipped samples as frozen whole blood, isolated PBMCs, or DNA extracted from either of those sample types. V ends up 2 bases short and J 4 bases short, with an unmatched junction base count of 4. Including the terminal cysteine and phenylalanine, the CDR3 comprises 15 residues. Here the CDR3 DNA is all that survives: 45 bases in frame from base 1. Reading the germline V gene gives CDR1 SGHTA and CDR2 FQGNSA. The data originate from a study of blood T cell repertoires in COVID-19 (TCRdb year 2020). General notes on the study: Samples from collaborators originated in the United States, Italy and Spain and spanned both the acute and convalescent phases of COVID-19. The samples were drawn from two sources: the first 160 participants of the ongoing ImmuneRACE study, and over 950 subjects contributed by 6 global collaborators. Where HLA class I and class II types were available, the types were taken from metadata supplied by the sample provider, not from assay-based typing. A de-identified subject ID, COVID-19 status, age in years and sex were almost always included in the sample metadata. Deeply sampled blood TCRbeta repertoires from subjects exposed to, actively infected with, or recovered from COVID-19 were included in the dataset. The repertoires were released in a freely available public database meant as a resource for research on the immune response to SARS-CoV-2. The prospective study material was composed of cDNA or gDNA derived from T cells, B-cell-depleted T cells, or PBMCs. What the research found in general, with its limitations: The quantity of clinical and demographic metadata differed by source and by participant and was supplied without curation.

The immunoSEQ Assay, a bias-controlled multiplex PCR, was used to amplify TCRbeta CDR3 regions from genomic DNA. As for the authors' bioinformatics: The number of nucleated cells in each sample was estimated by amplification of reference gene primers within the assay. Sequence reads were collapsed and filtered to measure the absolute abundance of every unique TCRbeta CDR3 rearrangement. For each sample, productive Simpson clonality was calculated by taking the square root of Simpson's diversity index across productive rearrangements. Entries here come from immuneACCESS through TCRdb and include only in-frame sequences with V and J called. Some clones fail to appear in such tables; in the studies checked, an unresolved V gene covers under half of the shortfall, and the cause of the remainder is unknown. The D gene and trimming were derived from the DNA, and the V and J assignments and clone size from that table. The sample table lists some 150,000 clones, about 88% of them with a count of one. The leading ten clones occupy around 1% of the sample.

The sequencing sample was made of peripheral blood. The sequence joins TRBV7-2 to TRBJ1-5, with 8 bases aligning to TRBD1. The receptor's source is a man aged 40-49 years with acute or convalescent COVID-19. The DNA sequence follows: TGTGCCAGCAGCTTAATGCAGGGGGCAAATCAGCCCCAGCATTTT. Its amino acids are CASSLMQGANQPQHF.